The clone carrying this TCR beta chain was seen just once. This sample is part of a study of blood T cell repertoires in COVID-19. Study background: Sample material is recorded as cDNA or gDNA derived from T cells, B-cell-depleted T cells, or PBMCs.

The assay was immunoSEQ multiplex PCR, and TCRdb's table has in-frame clones only and misses some. The data show 200,000 to 300,000 clones, with about 90% seen just once and over 3% held by the top ten. The receptor comes from a woman under 40 who had recovered from COVID-19. Sequenced sample: peripheral blood.

In DNA, the CDR3 is TGCGCCAGCAGCCAAGATTTACAGATATATGGCTACACCTTC. It yields the protein CASSQDLQIYGYTF. V usage is TRBV4-3 and J usage is TRBJ1-2; D is unclear. The germline V and J ends were trimmed by 0 bases and 5 bases, with 10 bases remaining between them. Germline CDR1 LGHNA, CDR2 YSLEER. This CDR3 contains 14 residues.